The 26 T cell receptor beta chains given below trace back to one sample, sequenced in a study of blood T cell repertoires in COVID-19. Assay used: immunoSEQ multiplex PCR; TCRdb lists only in-frame clones, some missing. The table lists around 52,000 clones, approximately 82% of them singletons. Material for sequencing was peripheral blood. The origin of the receptors is a human donor in a cohort sampled during active COVID-19.

The chain carries TRBV7-6 and TRBJ1-6; TRBD1 agrees at 7 bases. This CDR3 comprises 13 residues. The germline CDR1 and CDR2 sequences are SGHVS and FNYEAQ. Unmatched junction bases numbered 0, after V lost 4 bases and J lost 6 bases. As DNA, the CDR3 is TGTGCCAGCAGCTGGGACAGTAATTCACCCCTCCACTTT. It is translated as CASSWDSNSPLHF.

This clone was found once. This chain joins TRBV7-2 and TRBJ2-1, with 7 bases fitting TRBD2. This CDR3 is 15 amino acids long. The V gene end was trimmed by 2 bases and the J gene end by 4 bases; junction bases not matched to a gene: 5. CDR1 and CDR2 (germline): SGHTA, FQGNSA. CDR3 sequence reads: CASSLNSGAYNEQFF. CDR3 in DNA: TGTGCCAGCAGCTTAAACAGCGGGGCATACAATGAGCAGTTCTTC. Looking up the rest from reference TRBV7-2 and TRBJ2-1 gives the full variable domain: GAGVSQSPSNKVTEKGKDVELRCDPISGHTALYWYRQSLGQGLEFLIYFQGNSAPDKSGLPSDRFSAERTGGSVSTLTIQRTQQEDSAVYLCASSLNSGAYNEQFFGPGTRLTVL.

The chain employs TRBV11-3 and TRBJ2-3, with 10 bases lining up with TRBD1. There are 15 residues in the CDR3. J was trimmed by 2 bases and V by 5 bases; bases with no gene match: 4. Germline loops: CDR1 SGHNT, CDR2 YENEEA. The chain's CDR3 is CASSTDRGDTDTQYF. As DNA, the CDR3 is TGTGCCAGCAGCACGGACAGGGGGGACACAGATACGCAGTATTTT.

This rearrangement joins TRBV7-6 to TRBJ2-2; 8 nucleotides line up with TRBD1. V was pared by 5 bases and J by 7 bases, with 9 bases of the junction left unmatched. The CDR3 has 15 amino acids. Germline assignment: CDR1 SGHVS and CDR2 FNYEAQ. CDR3 DNA: TGTGCCAGCAGCCGTAACACAGGGGGAAGCGGGGAGCTGTTTTTT. It yields the protein CASSRNTGGSGELFF.

V is TRBV5-1 and J is TRBJ2-6; a possible D gene is TRBD1 (5 bases). The germline V gene encodes CDR1 SGHRS and CDR2 YFSETQ. V gave up 2 bases and J gave up 4 bases, with 13 bases separating them. This CDR3 region has 16 residues. CDR3 loop: CASSFGASPGANVLTF. The CDR3 DNA reads as TGCGCCAGCAGCTTTGGGGCTAGTCCCGGGGCCAACGTCCTGACTTTC.

J is TRBJ1-2 and V is TRBV7-9; 12 nucleotides align to TRBD1. Unmatched junction bases numbered 7, after V lost 5 bases and J lost 6 bases. The CDR3 extends over 15 amino acids. Germline CDR1 SEHNR, CDR2 FQNEAQ (reference sequence). The DNA for the CDR3 is TGTGCCAGCAGCGTCCGAGGGACAGGGGGCGATGGCTACACCTTC. It translates to CASSVRGTGGDGYTF.

The chain employs TRBV5-1 and TRBJ1-1; unclear D gene. Germline V lookup: CDR1 SGHRS, CDR2 YFSETQ. The V gene lost 2 bases and the J gene lost 0 bases, with 14 bases spanning the gap. The CDR3 covers 16 residues. Written as DNA, the CDR3 is TGCGCCAGCAGCTTTCGATCCGGGAATGTGAACACTGAAGCTTTCTTT. Residues: CASSFRSGNVNTEAFF.

V gene TRBV6-5 combines with J gene TRBJ2-5; tentatively, D is TRBD2 (7 bases). V lost 8 bases to trimming and J lost 4 bases, with 17 bases between them. From germline, CDR1 is MNHEY and CDR2 SVGAGI. The CDR3 has 14 residues. The CDR3 is CASGRGGAGETQYF. CDR3 in DNA: TGTGCCAGCGGGAGGGGGGGGGCCGGAGAGACCCAGTACTTC.

J is TRBJ1-5 and V is TRBV24-1, with D unclear. Germline CDR1 KGHDR, CDR2 SFDVKD. The CDR3 is made up of 14 amino acids. V lost 2 bases and J lost 6, with 10 bases in between. The CDR3 spells CATSDYLGSQPQHF. DNA for the CDR3: TGTGCCACCAGTGATTATCTAGGGAGTCAGCCCCAGCATTTT.

The chain uses TRBV30 and TRBJ2-4; D ambiguous. The CDR3 runs 14 residues. The germline gives CDR1 GTSNPN, CDR2 SVGIG (reference sequence). Trimming stripped 3 bases from V and 6 bases from J, with 15 bases between. CDR3 amino acids: CAWSASAVGNIQYF. The CDR3 region has the DNA TGTGCCTGGAGCGCCTCGGCGGTGGGAAACATTCAGTACTTC.

V is TRBV5-1 and J is TRBJ1-2; D gene unclear. Per germline, CDR1 SGHRS and CDR2 YFSETQ. Trimming left V 3 bases short and J 0 bases short, with 15 bases between. The CDR3 spans 16 residues. The CDR3 here is CASSYEPFGANYGYTF. The DNA for the CDR3 is TGCGCCAGCAGCTATGAACCTTTCGGAGCTAACTATGGCTACACCTTC.

The chain has TRBV7-9 and TRBJ2-2; D may be TRBD1 (5 bases). This CDR3 is built from 15 residues. V was cut by 2 bases and J by 5 bases, with 12 bases left in between. In germline, CDR1 is SEHNR, CDR2 FQNEAQ (reference sequence). The CDR3 coding sequence is TGTGCCAGCAGCTTATTCACAGGTGGTACCGGGGAGCTGTTTTTT. This gives the protein CASSLFTGGTGELFF.

This chain connects TRBV30 to TRBJ2-4; D perhaps matches TRBD2 (5 bases). V lost 0 bases to trimming and J lost 7 bases, with 13 bases between them. Per germline, CDR1 GTSNPN and CDR2 SVGIG (reference sequence). This CDR3 comprises 14 residues. CDR3 sequence reads: CAWSVGGGLNIQYF. DNA for the CDR3: TGTGCCTGGAGTGTTGGTGGAGGATTGAACATTCAGTACTTC.

CDR3 sequence: CASSPRSEEVYNEQFF. Written as DNA, the CDR3 is TGCGCCAGCAGCCCCCGGTCGGAGGAAGTCTACAATGAGCAGTTCTTC. The rearrangement uses TRBV5-1 and TRBJ2-1; D is possibly TRBD2 (5 bases). Germline lookup yields CDR1 SGHRS and CDR2 YFSETQ. The CDR3 consists of 16 residues. Trimming left V 4 bases short and J 3 bases short, with 17 bases between.

This chain links TRBV18 with TRBJ2-7; D is undetermined. The ends were cut back, 3 bases at V and 0 bases at J, with 6 bases in the middle. Germline loops: CDR1 KGHSH, CDR2 LQKENI. The CDR3 is 13 residues long. In DNA, the CDR3 is TGTGCCAGCTCACCTCCGAGCTCCTACGAGCAGTACTTC. Its protein is CASSPPSSYEQYF.

This clone was observed once. The chain has TRBV2 and TRBJ2-1; TRBD2 matches 9 bases. Germline loops: CDR1 SNHLY, CDR2 FYNNEI. Unmatched junction bases numbered 0, after V lost 3 bases and J lost 0 bases. The CDR3 covers 15 residues. DNA of the CDR3: TGTGCCAGCAGTGATAGCGGGGGCTCCTACAATGAGCAGTTCTTC. Translating gives CASSDSGGSYNEQFF.

The CDR3 DNA is TGTGCCACCCCGCGTAGCTACACCTTC. It yields the protein CATPRSYTF. The gene calls are TRBV21-1 and TRBJ1-2. TRBV21-1 has pseudogene status. This CDR3 region has 9 residues.

The chain recombines TRBV27 with TRBJ2-1, with D hard to call. V shed 5 bases and J shed 4 bases, with 9 bases lying between them. Germline CDR1 is MNHEY and CDR2 is SMNVEV (reference sequence). CDR3 length: 13 residues. The CDR3 sequence: CASSPGSYNEQFF. CDR3 sequence (DNA): TGTGCCAGCAGTCCCGGGTCTTACAATGAGCAGTTCTTC.

The chain links TRBV23-1 to TRBJ2-1; 7 nucleotides agree with TRBD1. Being an ORF, TRBV23-1 has a function that is uncertain. Trimming at V came to 5 bases and at J to 7 bases, leaving 17 bases not matched to a gene. The CDR3 has 17 residues. Here the CDR3 reads CASSRFLAGTEENEQFF. As DNA, the CDR3 is TGCGCCAGCAGTAGATTCCTTGCCGGGACAGAAGAGAATGAGCAGTTCTTC.

A few counts support this clone. The chain recombines TRBV20-1 with TRBJ2-7, with D unclear. Germline V gene sequence: CDR1 DFQATT, CDR2 SNEGSKA (reference sequence). The V and J ends lost 3 bases and 2 bases respectively, with 5 bases between them. CDR3 length: 11 amino acids. In DNA, the CDR3 is TGCAGTGCTAGTGGCGCCTACGAGCAGTACTTC. It yields the protein CSASGAYEQYF.

The genes are TRBV6-5 and TRBJ1-1, with TRBD1 as a possible D gene (5 bases). There are 16 residues in the CDR3. Trimming took off 2 bases at V and 0 bases at J, with 13 bases between the two ends. CDR1 and CDR2 (germline): MNHEY, SVGAGI. The CDR3 nucleotides read TGTGCCAGCAGTTACGGGGCCTTAATCATGAACACTGAAGCTTTCTTT. Amino acids: CASSYGALIMNTEAFF.

The chain has TRBV7-8 and TRBJ2-3, with 11 positions matching TRBD2. The J segment lost 2 bases and the V segment lost 5 bases, leaving 3 bases of the junction unmatched. From germline, CDR1 is SGHVS and CDR2 FQNEAQ. CDR3 length equals 15 residues. CDR3 nucleotide sequence: TGTGCCAGCAGCCAGACTAGCGGGGTCACAGATACGCAGTATTTT. It yields the protein CASSQTSGVTDTQYF.

This chain connects TRBV10-3 to TRBJ1-1; maybe TRBD1 (5 bases). The CDR3 sequence is 14 residues long. CDR1 ENHRY and CDR2 SYGVKD come from the germline V gene. V was clipped by 3 bases and J by 9 bases, with 17 bases between them. The CDR3 loop reads CAISEYNPGLQAFF. The CDR3 region has the DNA TGTGCCATCAGTGAATATAACCCGGGACTGCAAGCTTTCTTT.

The chain joins TRBV2 to TRBJ2-7, with D maybe TRBD1 (6 bases). CDR1 is SNHLY and CDR2 is FYNNEI in the germline V gene. V was shortened by 6 bases and J by 2 bases, with 17 bases between the two germline ends. The length of the CDR3 is 15 residues. The CDR3 is CASSQTGTTTYEQYF. The CDR3 DNA reads as TGTGCCAGCAGCCAGACCGGGACAACTACCTACGAGCAGTACTTC.

V usage is TRBV5-1 and J usage is TRBJ2-1; 10 bases align to TRBD2. This CDR3 contains 16 residues. The V and J ends lost 0 bases and 2 bases, in that order; junction bases with no gene match: 2. Germline V CDR1 and CDR2: SGHRS, YFSETQ. For the CDR3, the DNA is TGCGCCAGCAGCTTGGAAGCGGGGGGGCCCTACAATGAGCAGTTCTTC. Amino acids: CASSLEAGGPYNEQFF.

The chain joins TRBV29-1 to TRBJ2-6, with a weak D call TRBD1 (5 bases). This CDR3 has 14 amino acids. In germline, CDR1 is SQVTM, CDR2 ANQGSEA. The germline V and J ends were trimmed by 6 bases and 0 bases, with 9 bases remaining between them. The CDR3 region is CSVEQASGANVLTF. The CDR3, as DNA: TGCAGCGTCGAACAGGCCTCTGGGGCCAACGTCCTGACTTTC.